This T cell receptor (beta chain) was obtained from a study of radiotherapy plus CTLA-4 blockade in lung cancer. Overall study: For approximately 19% of patients, objective responses occurred, and about 30% had disease control. Findings and caveats of the study: Clones of tumor-derived TCRs expanded in blood after radiotherapy plus ipilimumab.

The protocol was immunoSEQ multiplex PCR, while the TCRdb copy is restricted to in-frame clones and leaves out a portion. In the table there are roughly 32,000 clones, under 85% of which are singletons. V was shortened by 3 bases and J by 4 bases, with 19 bases between the two germline ends. The CDR3 is 17 residues long. CDR1 MDHEN and CDR2 SYDVKM come from the germline V gene. Concerning this clone: The antigen is undetermined.

This sequence joins TRBV28 and TRBJ1-5; D possibly corresponds to TRBD1 (6 bases). Material: peripheral blood, obtained from a patient treated with radiotherapy plus ipilimumab. This receptor was taken from a human donor with non-small cell lung cancer that progressed on radiotherapy plus ipilimumab. CDR3 amino acids: CASSFKTGWIGNQPQHF. The CDR3 DNA reads TGTGCCAGCAGTTTTAAAACAGGGTGGATCGGGAATCAGCCCCAGCATTTT.